This T cell receptor beta chain was obtained from a study of control samples from healthy donors and cancer patients. The J segment lost 7 bases and the V segment lost 3 bases, leaving 5 bases of the junction unmatched. Germline assignment: CDR1 MDHEN and CDR2 SYDVKM. The CDR3 contains 14 residues. Here immunoSEQ multiplex PCR was the method, and the copy in TCRdb shows in-frame clones only, minus some. This table holds roughly 100,000 clones, about 90% found once. Sequenced sample: blood. The sequence was obtained from a woman aged 18-30 years in good health. The rearrangement uses TRBV28 and TRBJ1-5; TRBD1 aligns across 8 bases. The CDR3 DNA is TGTGCCAGCAGTTTCTACAGGGGGTACCAGCCCCAGCATTTT. It encodes CASSFYRGYQPQHF.